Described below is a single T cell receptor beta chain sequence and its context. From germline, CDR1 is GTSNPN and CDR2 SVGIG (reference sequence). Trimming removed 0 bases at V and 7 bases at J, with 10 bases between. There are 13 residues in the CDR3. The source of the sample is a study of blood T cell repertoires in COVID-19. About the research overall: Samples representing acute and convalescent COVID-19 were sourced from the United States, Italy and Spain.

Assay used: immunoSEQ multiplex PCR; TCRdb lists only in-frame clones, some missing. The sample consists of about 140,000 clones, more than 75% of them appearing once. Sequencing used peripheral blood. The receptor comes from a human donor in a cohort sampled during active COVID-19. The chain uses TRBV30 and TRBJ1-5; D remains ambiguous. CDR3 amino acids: CAWSVQSPQPQHF. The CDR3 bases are TGTGCCTGGAGTGTACAGAGTCCACAGCCCCAGCATTTT.